The 4 T cell receptor beta chains below all came from one sample that was sequenced in a study of graft-versus-host responses after intestinal transplantation. Clones were read by immunoSEQ multiplex PCR, and TCRdb kept only the in-frame ones, dropping some. Of 71,000 or so clones detected, 90% appear once; the ten largest clones hold approximately 1.4%. These TCRs are of unknown antigen specificity. This specimen consisted of unstimulated CD8+ T cells sorted from spleen or lymph node cells, obtained before intestinal transplant. Receptors originate from a human donor who received an intestinal transplant.

This clone is a singleton in its sample. The rearrangement links TRBV10-2 to TRBJ1-5; 8 nucleotides match TRBD1. Germline trimming cut 2 bases from V and 6 bases from J; bases unmatched to any gene: 3. Looked up from germline, CDR1 is WSHSY and CDR2 is SAAADI. The CDR3 is 14 residues long. CDR3 DNA sequence: TGCGCCAGCAGTGAGACAGGGGGATCTCAGCCCCAGCATTTT. Its translation: CASSETGGSQPQHF.

The chain uses TRBV19 and TRBJ2-1, with TRBD1 identical over 8 bases. The CDR3 extends over 15 amino acids. The V segment lost 5 bases and the J segment 1 base; nucleotides outside the gene matches: 4. Germline V gene data show CDR1 as LNHDA and CDR2 as SQIVND (reference sequence). The CDR3 loop is CASSPYRGSYNEQFF. The CDR3 DNA is TGTGCCAGTAGTCCTTACAGGGGGTCCTACAATGAGCAGTTCTTC.

The gene calls are TRBV19 and TRBJ2-5; D gene ambiguous. The CDR3 runs to 13 residues. V was shortened by 7 bases and J by 5 bases, with 14 bases between the two germline ends. CDR1 and CDR2 (germline): LNHDA, SQIVND (reference sequence). The chain's CDR3 is CASTRCLPETQYF. DNA of the CDR3: TGTGCCAGTACCCGGTGTCTTCCGGAGACCCAGTACTTC.

V is TRBV21-1 and J is TRBJ1-1; the D call TRBD1 from the table was never checked on the DNA. TRBV21-1 is noted as a pseudogene. The CDR3 totals 16 residues. In DNA, the CDR3 is TGTGCCAGCAGCGGGACCCTCGGGACAGCGAACACTGAAGCTTTCTTT. Protein product: CASSGTLGTANTEAFF.